What follows describes a single T cell receptor (beta chain). Its specificity is not known. The ends were cut back, 5 bases at V and 2 bases at J, with 17 bases in the middle. The CDR3 spans 16 residues. Germline-derived CDR1 and CDR2 are MNHNS and SASEGT. The sample is drawn from a study of response to subunit inactivated influenza vaccine. Study-level findings and limits: The authors offered the suggestion that each seasonal influenza vaccination recruits few new T cells.

TCRdb re-called the RT-PCR reads with MiXCR, one entry per CDR3 protein. The data show 700,000 to 800,000 distinct CDR3 sequences, roughly 18% seen once. Sample: PBMCs from blood, taken more than 4 days after vaccination. This sequence joins TRBV6-1 and TRBJ2-3; a weak D match, TRBD1 (5 bases). This TCR was sampled from a man in his fifties or sixties who received an inactivated influenza vaccine. The CDR3 sequence is CASSPFLTANTDTQYF. CDR3 bases: TGTGCCAGCAGTCCCTTCCTGACAGCCAACACAGATACGCAGTATTTT.